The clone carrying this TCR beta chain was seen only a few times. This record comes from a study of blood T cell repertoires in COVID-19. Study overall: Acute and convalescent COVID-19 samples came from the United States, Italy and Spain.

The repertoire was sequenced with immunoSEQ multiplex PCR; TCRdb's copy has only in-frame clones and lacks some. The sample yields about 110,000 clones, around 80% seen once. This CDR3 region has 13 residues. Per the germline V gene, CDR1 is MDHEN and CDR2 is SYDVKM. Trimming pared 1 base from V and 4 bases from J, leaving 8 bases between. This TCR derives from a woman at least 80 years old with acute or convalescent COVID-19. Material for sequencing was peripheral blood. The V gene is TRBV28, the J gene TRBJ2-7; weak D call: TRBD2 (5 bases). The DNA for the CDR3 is TGTGCCAGCAGTTTATCTAGCCGGTACGAGCAGTACTTC. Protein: CASSLSSRYEQYF.